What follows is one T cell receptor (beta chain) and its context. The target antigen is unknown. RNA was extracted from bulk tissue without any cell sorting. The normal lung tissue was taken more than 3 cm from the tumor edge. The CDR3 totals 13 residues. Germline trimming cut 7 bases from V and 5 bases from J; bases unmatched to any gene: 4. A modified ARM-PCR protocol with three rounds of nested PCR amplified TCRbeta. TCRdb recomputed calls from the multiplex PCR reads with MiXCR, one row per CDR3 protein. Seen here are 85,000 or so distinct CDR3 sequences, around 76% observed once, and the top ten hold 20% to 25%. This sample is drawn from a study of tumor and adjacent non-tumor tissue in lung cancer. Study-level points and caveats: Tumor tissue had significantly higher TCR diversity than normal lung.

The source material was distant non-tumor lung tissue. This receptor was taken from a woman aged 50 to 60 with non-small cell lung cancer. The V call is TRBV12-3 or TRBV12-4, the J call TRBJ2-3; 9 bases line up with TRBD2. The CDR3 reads CASTAGGGDTQYF. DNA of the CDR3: TGTGCCAGCACTGCGGGGGGGGGAGATACGCAGTATTTT.